The sequence of this T cell receptor (beta chain) was determined in a study of T-cell memory formation after mild COVID-19. Whole-study context: Across donors, TCR clusters were largely donor specific. General observations from the study: Clones from the second wave (peaking day 37) had unconfirmed SARS-CoV-2 specificity. Cross-reactive memory apparently joined, as some responding clones appeared in pre-infection memory. Largely, contracting CD4+ clones fell within CM and EM, and contracting CD8+ clones within EMRA.

MiXCR, run by TCRdb on the 5' RACE reads, gives a single entry per CDR3 protein. The profile covers about 400,000 distinct CDR3 sequences, with less than 25% appearing a single time and around 13% taken by the ten largest. This clonotype was seen only a few times. Its specificity is not known. The sequence was obtained from an adult woman who had mild COVID-19 (a few samples of this study predate the infection). Cell type and time point are not known. Sample: PBMCs or a T cell subset sorted from them (not recorded which).

The CDR3 nucleotides are TGCGCCAGCGGTCCCGGACAGGGGGCAGCAGATACGCAGTATTTT. Translated, it gives CASGPGQGAADTQYF. This chain joins TRBV5-1 and TRBJ2-3, with TRBD1 matching over 11 bases. The V gene's germline CDR1 is SGHRS and CDR2 YFSETQ. The length of the CDR3 is 15 residues. V shed 7 bases, J shed 4 bases, and the junction held 8 bases outside the gene matches. The full variable domain, completed using reference TRBV5-1 and TRBJ2-3, is KAGVTQTPRYLIKTRGQQVTLSCSPISGHRSVSWYQQTPGQGLQFLFEYFSETQRNKGNFPGRFSGRQFSNSRSEMNVSTLELGDSALYLCASGPGQGAADTQYFGPGTRLTVL.